The text below deals with one TCR beta chain. Its antigen is not known. It was with 60 Vbeta and 13 Jbeta primers that the PCR ran. TCRdb's table, derived via immunoSEQ multiplex PCR, lists solely in-frame clones and lacks some. This table has some 190,000 clones, approximately 80% appearing once. The CDR3 runs to 12 residues. The ends lost 3 bases at V and 9 bases at J; junction bases unmatched: 5. The germline V gene has CDR1 GTSNPN and CDR2 SVGIG (reference sequence). The data belong to a study of cytomegalovirus exposure and HLA in healthy donors. Study results and limitations: An analysis done earlier found most TCR beta V segments productive about 90% or about 30% of the time. When a later analysis compared HLA-associated TCR beta chains with equally common others, the HLA-associated chains turned out to be more clonally expanded and to have lower generation probabilities. An ancestry cluster, one associated with Asian ancestry, reportedly showed fewer N-insertions than the 666-donor mean in a later analysis. Investigators reported 150 to 200 TCR beta chains as tied to cytomegalovirus.

This rearrangement joins TRBV30 to TRBJ2-1; 7 bases are a match to TRBD1. Material for sequencing was PBMCs. This clonotype was sampled from a female donor in good health and CMV-seronegative. CDR3 protein: CAWRRQGGEQFF. The CDR3 coding sequence is TGTGCCTGGAGGAGACAGGGCGGTGAGCAGTTCTTC.